This TCR beta chain came from a study of blood T cell repertoires in COVID-19. Donors in Cohort 3 who had recovered were those with two negative PCRs, healthcare professional clearance, or resolution of their symptoms. The CDR3 is made up of 15 amino acids. Per germline, CDR1 SGHTA and CDR2 FQGNSA. The V end lost 0 bases, the J end lost 3 bases, and 12 bases lay between the germline ends. The table came from immunoSEQ multiplex PCR; TCRdb's copy has only in-frame clones and leaves some out. This table has 450,000 to 500,000 clones, 75% to 90% appearing once. The sequence derives from a woman aged 18-29 years who had recovered from COVID-19. Sequenced sample: PBMCs or T cells enriched from blood (not recorded which). The chain employs TRBV7-2 and TRBJ2-7, with D hard to call. CDR3 in DNA: TGTGCCAGCAGCTTAGCGGCAGACTCTTTCTACGAGCAGTACTTC. Its translation is CASSLAADSFYEQYF.